This T cell receptor (beta chain) was found in a study of blood T cell repertoires in COVID-19. Whole-study context: The origin of the acute and convalescent COVID-19 samples was the United States, Italy and Spain. T cells, B-cell-depleted T cells, or PBMCs provided the cDNA or gDNA that served as material.

J lost 1 base, V lost 4 bases, and 3 bases had no gene match. Germline CDR1 is ENHRY and CDR2 is SYGVKD. This CDR3 is built from 15 residues. Original handling: Nucleated cell counts were estimated from reference gene primer amplification. Libraries were prepared by immunoSEQ multiplex PCR; TCRdb keeps only in-frame clonotypes and omits some of them. V and J calls and clone size come straight from that table; D and trimming were deduced from the DNA. The top ten hold 2% to 2.5% of the sample, which has 150,000 to 200,000 clones, 88% seen once. The sequence was obtained from a man aged 45-65 years who had recovered from COVID-19. The sequenced material came from peripheral blood. J is TRBJ2-2 and V is TRBV10-3; TRBD1 agrees at 7 bases. The DNA of the CDR3 is TGTGCCATCAGTGGAGGGACAGTGAACACCGGGGAGCTGTTTTTT. Translation gives CAISGGTVNTGELFF.